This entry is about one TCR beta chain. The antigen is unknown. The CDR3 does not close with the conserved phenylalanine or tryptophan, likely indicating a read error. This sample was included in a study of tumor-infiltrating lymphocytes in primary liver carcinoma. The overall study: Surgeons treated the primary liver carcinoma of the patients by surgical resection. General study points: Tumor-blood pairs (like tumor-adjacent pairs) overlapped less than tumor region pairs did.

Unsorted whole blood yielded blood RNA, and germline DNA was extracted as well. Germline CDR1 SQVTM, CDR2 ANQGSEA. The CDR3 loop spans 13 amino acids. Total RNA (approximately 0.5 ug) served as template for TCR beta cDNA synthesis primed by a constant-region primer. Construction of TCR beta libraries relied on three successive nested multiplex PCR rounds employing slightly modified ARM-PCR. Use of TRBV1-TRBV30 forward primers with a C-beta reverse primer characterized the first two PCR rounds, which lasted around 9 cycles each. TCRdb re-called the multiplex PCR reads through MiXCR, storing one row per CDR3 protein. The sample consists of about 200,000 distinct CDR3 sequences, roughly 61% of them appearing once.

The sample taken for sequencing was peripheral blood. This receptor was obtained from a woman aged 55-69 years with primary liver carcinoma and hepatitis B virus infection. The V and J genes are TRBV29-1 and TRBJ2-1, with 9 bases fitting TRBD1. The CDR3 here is CTVMGQGGGEQFI. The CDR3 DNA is TGCACCGTGATGGGACAGGGAGGTGGTGAGCAGTTCATC.